This TCR beta chain was found in a study of shared clonotypes between healthy human individuals. The CDR3 is 10 amino acids. With 5 bases removed from V and 6 bases from J, the gap between germline ends came to 8 bases. Germline V CDR1 and CDR2: DFQATT, SNEGSKA (reference sequence). Profiling relied on immunoSEQ multiplex PCR, and the TCRdb table lists in-frame clones only, not all of them. This sample has 600,000 to 750,000 clones, with about two thirds found just once. Sample: memory CD4+ T cells sorted from blood. Specified subset: CD45RA-negative fraction. The receptor was derived from a woman between 25 and 40 years old in good health. The J gene is TRBJ2-7, the V gene TRBV20-1; D ambiguous. The CDR3 sequence: CSASSPEQYF. CDR3 DNA: TGCAGTGCTTCATCGCCCGAGCAGTACTTC.